The clone carrying this T cell receptor (beta chain) was detected a few times. What it recognizes is unknown. This sample is part of a study of regulatory T cells in long-lasting Graves disease. Time point of the sample: newly diagnosed GD, antithyroid drugs for less than 3 months. Scientists built the TCR library using RNA that was extracted from PBMCs. American Thyroid Association guidelines defined how Graves' disease was diagnosed. EDTA tubes were used for drawing around 8.2 milliliters of peripheral blood. The trim removed 4 bases at V and 4 bases at J, leaving 8 bases unmatched. The CDR3 has 16 residues. Per the germline V gene, CDR1 is MNHEY and CDR2 is SVGAGI. Building the TCR beta libraries relied on iRepertoire HTBI primers, and CDR3 regions underwent Arm-PCR. TCRdb called the multiplex PCR reads again in MiXCR, with one record for every CDR3 protein. The sample yields a few hundred thousand distinct CDR3 sequences, around 16% seen once.

Points from the study as a whole: TRBV28 was favored in persistent disease, as were TRBJ1-2 and TRBJ2-5.

Sequences were derived from peripheral blood mononuclear cells (PBMCs), sampled at new diagnosis, from a patient treated with antithyroid drugs. This receptor was taken from a female donor with Graves disease. The chain recombines TRBV6-5 with TRBJ2-2; 8 positions agree with TRBD2. CDR3 coding DNA: TGTGCCAGCAGTTTACGGGGGGGGAGGGGCACCGGGGAGCTGTTTTTT. Translating it yields CASSLRGGRGTGELFF.